Each of the 31 T cell receptor beta chains below was sequenced from the same sample in a study of control samples from healthy donors and cancer patients (dated by TCRdb to about 2020). Libraries came from the immunoSEQ multiplex PCR assay. TCRdb limited this immuneACCESS table to in-frame rearrangements with V and J called. A share of clones is missing; checked studies link under half to unresolved V genes, and the rest is unexplained. The sample table records roughly 220,000 clones; about 95% of these occur just once. Around 1.5% of the sample belongs to the ten largest clones. The specimen was blood. Receptor source: a man aged 50 or older in good health.

This clone has just a few counts. This chain connects TRBV2 to TRBJ1-5, with TRBD1 identical over 10 bases. J lost 4 bases, V lost 7 bases, and 7 bases had no gene match. The CDR3 contains 15 residues. Germline CDR1 and CDR2: SNHLY and FYNNEI. The CDR3 region has the DNA TGTGCCAGCACAAGAGGGGGACAGGGGAATCAGCCCCAGCATTTT. Its protein is CASTRGGQGNQPQHF. Full variable domain (rest looked up from reference TRBV2 and TRBJ1-5): EPEVTQTPSHQVTQMGQEVILRCVPISNHLYFYWYRQILGQKVEFLVSFYNNEISEKSEIFDDQFSVERPDGSNFTLKIRSTKLEDSAMYFCASTRGGQGNQPQHFGDGTRLSIL.

The V and J genes are TRBV5-4 and TRBJ1-6; 7 bases are shared with TRBD1. CDR1 is SGHNT and CDR2 is YYREEE in the germline V gene (reference sequence). V gave up 4 bases and J gave up 10 bases; unmatched junction bases: 11. This CDR3 region has 15 residues. CDR3 loop: CASSRDREGKSPLHF. The DNA of the CDR3 is TGTGCCAGCAGCCGCGACAGGGAAGGCAAGTCACCCCTCCACTTT.

This chain connects TRBV6-5 to TRBJ1-1; a possible D gene is TRBD1 (5 bases). Germline V gene sequence: CDR1 MNHEY, CDR2 SVGAGI. This CDR3 comprises 15 residues. Between the trimmed V and J ends, which lost 6 bases and 0 bases, there was a span of 14 bases. CDR3 protein: CASRFGTSMNTEAFF. CDR3 nucleotide sequence: TGTGCCAGCAGATTCGGGACGTCGATGAACACTGAAGCTTTCTTT.

This clone has a single count. The chain links TRBV7-3 to TRBJ2-1; 12 bases are a match to TRBD2. The CDR3 has 14 amino acids. J was trimmed by 4 bases and V by 8 bases; bases with no gene match: 3. Germline values: CDR1 SGHTA, CDR2 FQGTGA. The CDR3 nucleotides are TGTGCCAGCTCGCTAGCGGGGGGGTACAATGAGCAGTTCTTC. Its translation is CASSLAGGYNEQFF. Full variable domain (missing parts from reference TRBV7-3 and TRBJ2-1): GAGVSQTPSNKVTEKGKYVELRCDPISGHTALYWYRQSLGQGPEFLIYFQGTGAADDSGLPNDRFFAVRPEGSVSTLKIQRTERGDSAVYLCASSLAGGYNEQFFGPGTRLTVL.

V and J are TRBV5-1 and TRBJ2-7, with TRBD1 as a possible D gene (6 bases). The CDR3 has 14 residues. Germline CDR1 is SGHRS and CDR2 is YFSETQ. V shed 2 bases and J shed 4 bases, with 13 bases lying between them. The CDR3 nucleotides are TGCGCCAGCAGCTTTGATGGGGGCGGTTACGAGCAGTACGTC. Translation gives CASSFDGGGYEQYV.

In DNA, the CDR3 is TGTGCCAGCAGCTTCCGAGCAGGGTTCGGGAACACTGAAGCTTTCTTT. Translating it yields CASSFRAGFGNTEAFF. The chain combines TRBV7-2 with TRBJ1-1; possibly TRBD1 for D (5 bases). Germline values: CDR1 SGHTA, CDR2 FQGNSA. This CDR3 comprises 16 residues. Trimming took off 3 bases at V and 1 base at J, with 15 bases between the two ends.

This clone is a singleton in its sample. This sequence joins TRBV19 and TRBJ2-7; D is unresolved. The length of the CDR3 is 13 residues. The germline gives CDR1 LNHDA, CDR2 SQIVND (reference sequence). V gave up 1 base and J gave up 4 bases, with 8 bases separating them. CDR3 sequence: CASSIGSGYEQYV. CDR3 DNA sequence: TGTGCCAGTAGTATAGGATCGGGTTACGAGCAGTACGTC.

This sequence joins TRBV3-1 (or the pseudogene TRBV3-2) and TRBJ2-5; D unclear. Trimming removed 2 bases at V and 0 bases at J, with 7 bases between. This CDR3 has 14 residues. CDR1 LGHDT and CDR2 YNNKEL come from the germline V gene (reference sequence). This CDR3 is CASSQQGHQETQYF. In nucleotides, the CDR3 is TGTGCCAGCAGCCAACAAGGGCACCAAGAGACCCAGTACTTC.

V is TRBV15 and J is TRBJ2-3; D ambiguous. This CDR3 contains 14 residues. V lost 3 bases to trimming and J lost 0 bases, with 7 bases between them. CDR1 is LNHNV and CDR2 is YYDKDF in the germline V gene (reference sequence). The CDR3 region is CATSSTRSTDTQYF. The DNA for the CDR3 is TGTGCCACCAGCAGCACCAGAAGCACAGATACGCAGTATTTT.

Note on this clone: Relative to the germline gene, one junction end is altered; a read error may explain this. This chain joins TRBV4-3 and TRBJ2-2, with 7 positions matching TRBD1. The CDR3 totals 18 residues. The germline V gene has CDR1 LGHNA and CDR2 YSLEER. For the CDR3, the DNA is TGCGTCAGCAGCCAGTATAATTGGGGACAGAAAAACACCGGGGAGCTGTTTTTT. Its translation: CVSSQYNWGQKNTGELFF.

This clone was detected a few times. The rearrangement uses TRBV5-1 and TRBJ1-3; D is unclear. The germline V gene encodes CDR1 SGHRS and CDR2 YFSETQ. The length of the CDR3 is 15 residues. The ends were cut back, 0 bases at V and 6 bases at J, with 13 bases in the middle. CDR3 DNA: TGCGCCAGCAGCTTGGGTAGCGGACTCTTAAACACCATATATTTT. It is translated as CASSLGSGLLNTIYF.

This chain links TRBV6-5 with TRBJ1-2; D perhaps matches TRBD1 (5 bases). Trimming left V 2 bases short and J 1 base short, with 8 bases between. This CDR3 comprises 14 residues. Germline V gene sequence: CDR1 MNHEY, CDR2 SVGAGI. CDR3 sequence reads: CASSYTRGNYGYTF. The CDR3 region has the DNA TGTGCCAGCAGTTACACAAGGGGTAACTATGGCTACACCTTC.

The gene calls are TRBV7-6 and TRBJ2-2; 8 nucleotides match TRBD1. CDR3 length equals 19 residues. CDR1 is SGHVS and CDR2 is FNYEAQ in the germline V gene. After removal of 1 base from V and 6 bases from J, the junction contained 16 bases not matched to a gene. CDR3 in DNA: TGTGCCAGCAGCTTAGGAGGCGAGTTAGGCAGGGGGCGATCCGGGGAGCTGTTTTTT. Translation gives CASSLGGELGRGRSGELFF.

V and J are TRBV6-6 and TRBJ1-2; TRBD1 aligns across 9 bases. In germline, CDR1 is MNHNY, CDR2 SVGAGI (reference sequence). CDR3 length: 12 amino acids. J gave up 6 bases and V 6 bases, and 2 bases lay outside the gene matches. In DNA, the CDR3 is TGTGCCAGCAGCCGACAGGGGGATGGCTACACCTTC. The encoded protein is CASSRQGDGYTF.

This chain links TRBV6-6 with TRBJ1-1; possibly TRBD1 for D (5 bases). CDR3 length: 13 residues. Germline CDR1 and CDR2: MNHNY and SVGAGI (reference sequence). Trimming removed 8 bases from V and 1 base from J, with 11 bases in between. The CDR3 DNA reads TGTGCCAGCGTCCCGGGACCGAACACTGAAGCTTTCTTT. Its protein product is CASVPGPNTEAFF.

The chain recombines TRBV24-1 with TRBJ1-1, with TRBD1 identical over 7 bases. The CDR3 spans 13 residues. V gave up 3 bases and J gave up 5 bases; unmatched junction bases: 2. The germline CDR1 and CDR2 sequences are KGHDR and SFDVKD. The CDR3 region has the DNA TGTGCCACCAGTGATACAGGGGCAACTGAAGCTTTCTTT. Its protein is CATSDTGATEAFF.

In its sample, this clone was seen once. The junction shows a germline mismatch at one end, possibly a read error. The V call is TRBV2, the J call TRBJ2-1, with D possibly being TRBD2 (6 bases). The CDR3 is 10 residues long. Germline V gene lookup returns CDR1 SNHLY and CDR2 FYNNEI. As DNA, the CDR3 is TGTGCCAGCCGGAGGGACCCTTTACTCTTC. It encodes CASRRDPLLF.

The chain has TRBV5-4 and TRBJ2-5; 11 positions match TRBD1. The trim removed 5 bases at V and 5 bases at J, leaving 8 bases unmatched. CDR3 length: 15 amino acids. CDR1 and CDR2 from the germline V gene are SGHNT and YYREEE (reference sequence). The CDR3 DNA is TGTGCCAGCAGTCCGGACAGGGGGCGTCTGGAGACCCAGTACTTC. Translated: CASSPDRGRLETQYF.

V is TRBV2 and J is TRBJ1-2, with D perhaps TRBD1 (5 bases). V lost 8 bases and J 4 bases, leaving 17 bases between the germline ends. Germline V gene data show CDR1 as SNHLY and CDR2 as FYNNEI. This CDR3 has 14 amino acids. CDR3 coding DNA: TGTGCCAGCGCACCCCCGGGACGCCGCTATGGCTACACCTTC. Residues: CASAPPGRRYGYTF.

J is TRBJ2-2 and V is TRBV5-5; D ambiguous. The ends were cut back, 4 bases at V and 4 bases at J, with 8 bases in the middle. The CDR3 loop spans 13 amino acids. Germline CDR1 is SGHKS and CDR2 is YYEKEE (reference sequence). The CDR3 nucleotides are TGTGCCAGCAGCCTCTACACCACCGGGGAGCTGTTTTTT. Its translation: CASSLYTTGELFF.

The chain employs TRBV6-2 or TRBV6-3 and TRBJ2-7, with D possibly called TRBD1 or TRBD2 (5 bases each). Looked up from germline, CDR1 is MNHEY and CDR2 is SVGEGT. The V end lost 6 bases, the J end lost 4 bases, and 22 bases lay between the germline ends. This CDR3 has 16 amino acids. The CDR3, as DNA: TGTGCCAGCAGCTCCCAGGGAGACTTCCGCTCGTACGAGCAGTACTTC. This gives the protein CASSSQGDFRSYEQYF.

The chain has TRBV4-1 and TRBJ1-5, with 8 bases aligning to TRBD1. V was clipped by 6 bases and J by 1 base; unmatched bases: 8. Germline V gene data show CDR1 as MGHRA and CDR2 as YSYEKL. This CDR3 has 16 residues. CDR3 bases: TGCGCCAGCAGTCCGACAGGGGAGTGGAGCAATCAGCCCCAGCATTTT. It specifies CASSPTGEWSNQPQHF.

The gene calls are TRBV3-1 (or the pseudogene TRBV3-2) and TRBJ2-3; D is possibly TRBD2 (6 bases). CDR1 LGHDT and CDR2 YNNKEL come from the germline V gene (reference sequence). Trimming pared 1 base from V and 1 base from J, leaving 9 bases between. The length of the CDR3 is 15 residues. This CDR3 reads CASSQAGTRTDTQYF. CDR3 nucleotides: TGTGCCAGCAGCCAAGCGGGGACTCGCACAGATACGCAGTATTTT.

The genes are TRBV9 and TRBJ2-2, with no clear D. The V gene's germline CDR1 is SGDLS and CDR2 YYNGEE. V was clipped by 0 bases and J by 4 bases, with 13 bases between them. This CDR3 is built from 16 residues. The DNA for the CDR3 is TGTGCCAGCAGCGTAGAAGTAGGGTCGGGCACCGGGGAGCTGTTTTTT. Its translation is CASSVEVGSGTGELFF.

V gene TRBV30 combines with J gene TRBJ1-2; D is ambiguous. The ends were cut back, 0 bases at V and 6 bases at J, with 11 bases in the middle. This CDR3 comprises 13 residues. CDR1 and CDR2 (germline): GTSNPN, SVGIG (reference sequence). This CDR3 reads CAWSVSGINGYTF. CDR3 nucleotides: TGTGCCTGGAGTGTCTCCGGGATTAATGGCTACACCTTC.

V and J are TRBV5-1 and TRBJ1-4; 7 bases agree with TRBD1. Losses at the gene ends were 0 bases for V and 4 bases for J; bases not matched to a gene: 3. The germline gives CDR1 SGHRS, CDR2 YFSETQ. CDR3 length: 15 residues. The CDR3 loop is CASSLEGQDNEKLFF. Here the CDR3 DNA reads TGCGCCAGCAGCTTGGAAGGACAGGATAATGAAAAACTGTTTTTT. The variable domain in full, with the rest retrieved from reference TRBV5-1 and TRBJ1-4, is KAGVTQTPRYLIKTRGQQVTLSCSPISGHRSVSWYQQTPGQGLQFLFEYFSETQRNKGNFPGRFSGRQFSNSRSEMNVSTLELGDSALYLCASSLEGQDNEKLFFGSGTQLSVL.

The chain joins TRBV6-5 to TRBJ2-7, with D tentatively TRBD2 (5 bases). CDR3 length: 14 amino acids. CDR1 is MNHEY and CDR2 is SVGAGI in the germline V gene. Trimming left V 6 bases short and J 0 bases short, with 12 bases between. The chain's CDR3 is CASRDRGSSYEQYV. The CDR3 bases are TGTGCCAGCAGGGACCGGGGAAGCTCCTACGAGCAGTACGTC.

The rearrangement joins TRBV7-9 to TRBJ2-7, with a tentative D call TRBD1 (5 bases). The CDR3 loop spans 12 amino acids. Germline CDR1 SEHNR, CDR2 FQNEAQ (reference sequence). Trimming stripped 3 bases from V and 3 bases from J, with 6 bases between. This chain's CDR3 is CASSFRDYEQYV. The CDR3 nucleotides are TGTGCCAGCAGCTTCAGGGACTACGAGCAGTACGTC.

This clone has more than one count but fewer than ten. The rearrangement uses TRBV19 and TRBJ1-2; tentatively, D is TRBD1 (5 bases). Trimming removed 6 bases at V and 8 bases at J, with 19 bases between. The CDR3 runs 14 residues. Germline assignment: CDR1 LNHDA and CDR2 SQIVND (reference sequence). The CDR3 region is CASSRQQRVEGYTF. The CDR3 nucleotides are TGTGCCAGTAGCCGACAGCAAAGGGTTGAGGGCTACACCTTC.

This rearrangement joins TRBV19 to TRBJ2-2; 8 bases line up with TRBD2. There are 14 residues in the CDR3. Trimming removed 11 bases from V and 1 base from J; junction bases left unmatched: 6. CDR1 and CDR2 (germline): LNHDA, SQIVND (reference sequence). The CDR3 nucleotides are TGTGCCGCCGGGGGGGCGGGGAACACCGGGGAGCTGTTTTTT. As protein: CAAGGAGNTGELFF.

The chain joins TRBV5-1 to TRBJ2-5; D possibly corresponds to TRBD2 (7 bases). CDR1 and CDR2 from the germline V gene are SGHRS and YFSETQ. V was shortened by 3 bases and J by 2 bases, with 11 bases between the two germline ends. CDR3 length equals 14 residues. The CDR3: CASSSSGTQETQYF. The CDR3 DNA reads TGCGCCAGCAGCTCAAGCGGGACACAAGAGACCCAGTACTTC.